Given below is one TCR beta chain in context. V gave up 6 bases and J gave up 10 bases; unmatched junction bases: 9. The CDR3 is 15 residues long. Germline CDR1 reads MNHNS; CDR2 reads SASEGT. From the 5' RACE reads, TCRdb called clonotypes with MiXCR, one entry per CDR3 protein. The sample records roughly 96,000 distinct CDR3 sequences, 8% to 10% being singletons. The data derive from a study of T cells after yellow fever vaccination. Study observations and caveats: A minor fraction of clonotypes spanned both CD4 and CD8 compartments. Though it reached lower strength, the secondary response hit its peak faster, day 5 versus 15. Among primary-vaccination clones, most reappeared after the booster, at around 97% for CD4 and under 90% for CD8.

The genes are TRBV6-1 and TRBJ1-6; 10 nucleotides align to TRBD1. The specimen was CD8+ T cells not binding an NS4B(214-222) dextramer, sorted from PBMCs, collected less than 16 days after the first yellow fever vaccination. The receptor was isolated from a man aged 18 to 30 who received the YFV17D yellow fever vaccine. The CDR3: CASSWGGTGVSPLHF. In nucleotides, the CDR3 is TGTGCCAGCAGCTGGGGGGGGACAGGGGTATCACCCCTCCACTTT.